The sequence of this TCR beta chain was determined in a study of T cells after yellow fever vaccination. Study-level findings and limits: Abundant clonotypes (contaminants from the bulk population) could be present in FACS-sorted repertoires.

TCRdb reanalysed the 5' RACE reads using MiXCR and keeps one entry per CDR3 protein. The sample contains just over 300,000 distinct CDR3 sequences, around 3.6% of which appear only once. The CDR3 runs 13 residues. V lost 4 bases, J lost 8 bases, and 14 bases lay in between. Germline CDR1 reads SGHTA; CDR2 reads FQGNSA. This clonotype was found many times. Antigen: not known. The sequences come from PBMCs, collected on the day of the yellow fever booster vaccination. The chain has TRBV7-2 and TRBJ1-1; D remains ambiguous. This TCR derives from a man younger than 35 who received the YFV17D yellow fever vaccine. The CDR3 here is CASSSRADVEAFF. The CDR3 nucleotides read TGTGCCAGCAGCTCCCGGGCTGACGTCGAAGCTTTCTTT.